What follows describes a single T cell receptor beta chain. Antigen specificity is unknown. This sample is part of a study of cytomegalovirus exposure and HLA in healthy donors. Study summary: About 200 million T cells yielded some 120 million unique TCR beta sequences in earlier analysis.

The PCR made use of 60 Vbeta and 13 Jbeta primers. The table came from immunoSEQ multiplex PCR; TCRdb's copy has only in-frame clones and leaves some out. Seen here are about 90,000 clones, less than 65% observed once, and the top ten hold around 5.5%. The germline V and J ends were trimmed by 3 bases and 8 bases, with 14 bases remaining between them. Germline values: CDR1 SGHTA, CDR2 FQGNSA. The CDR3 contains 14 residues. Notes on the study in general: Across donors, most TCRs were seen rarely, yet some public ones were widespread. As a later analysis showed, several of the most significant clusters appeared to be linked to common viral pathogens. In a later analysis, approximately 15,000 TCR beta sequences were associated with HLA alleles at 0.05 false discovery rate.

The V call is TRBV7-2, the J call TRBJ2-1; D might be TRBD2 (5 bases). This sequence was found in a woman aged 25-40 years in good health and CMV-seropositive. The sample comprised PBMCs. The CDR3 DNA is TGTGCCAGCAGCTTCTCCCGGAATAGCGATGAGCAGTTCTTC. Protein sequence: CASSFSRNSDEQFF.